The 12 T cell receptor beta chains listed next were all sequenced from one sample in a study of vaccination and CD4 T cells after COVID-19. These receptors' targets are unknown. The Oncomine TCR Beta short-read assay was what sequenced the DNA obtained from cultured CD4+ T cells. TCRdb itself ran the PCR reads through MiXCR, one entry per CDR3 protein. The table has approximately 12,000 distinct CDR3 sequences, 60% to 80% seen once. Treatment in this sample: roughly 10-day PBMC culture with coronavirus spike peptide pools or control peptides (ViraFEST assay). The source material was CD4+ T cells from blood, cultured in vitro. These receptors came from a human donor who had recovered from COVID-19.

This chain links TRBV27 with TRBJ1-6; no reliable D call. Germline V gives CDR1 MNHEY, CDR2 SMNVEV (reference sequence). This CDR3 contains 17 residues. Between the trimmed V and J ends, which lost 6 bases and 0 bases, there was a span of 15 bases. In nucleotides, the CDR3 is TGTGCCAGCAGGAGACTGACGCGGGCCTCCTATAATTCACCCCTCCACTTT. Protein product: CASRRLTRASYNSPLHF.

The chain has TRBV2 and TRBJ1-5, with D hard to call. Germline V lookup: CDR1 SNHLY, CDR2 FYNNEI. Between the trimmed V and J ends, which lost 3 bases and 4 bases, there was a span of 7 bases. The CDR3 covers 13 residues. CDR3 nucleotide sequence: TGTGCCAGCAGTGACAGAGAAAATCAGCCCCAGCATTTT. Encoded protein: CASSDRENQPQHF.

This chain links TRBV15 with TRBJ1-4; no reliable D call. CDR1 and CDR2 from the germline V gene are LNHNV and YYDKDF (reference sequence). CDR3 length equals 11 residues. Trimming shortened V by 3 bases and J by 5 bases, and 1 base separated the two germline ends. For the CDR3, the DNA is TGTGCCACCAGCAGGAATGAAAAACTGTTTTTT. Translating it yields CATSRNEKLFF. The variable domain in full, completed from reference TRBV15 and TRBJ1-4, reads DAMVIQNPRYQVTQFGKPVTLSCSQTLNHNVMYWYQQKSSQAPKLLFHYYDKDFNNEADTPDNFQSRRPNTSFCFLDIRSPGLGDTAMYLCATSRNEKLFFGSGTQLSVL.

The CDR3 DNA reads TGTGCCAGCAGCCTTTGGAGTCAGGGTCAACATGGCTACACCTTC. Amino acids: CASSLWSQGQHGYTF. The chain employs TRBV5-6 and TRBJ1-2; TRBD1 might be the D (5 bases). CDR3 size: 15 residues. Between the trimmed V and J ends, which lost 4 bases and 6 bases, there was a span of 19 bases. CDR1 is SGHDT, CDR2 YYEEEE, per germline.

The rearrangement links TRBV6-1 to TRBJ2-2; 7 bases align to TRBD1. CDR3 length: 15 amino acids. Germline loops: CDR1 MNHNS, CDR2 SASEGT. With V trimmed by 8 bases and J by 4 bases, 10 bases remained unmatched. The CDR3 DNA sequence: TGTGCCAGCCACTCCCGACAGGGAACCACCGGGGAGCTGTTTTTT. Its translation is CASHSRQGTTGELFF.

The chain links TRBV6-1 to TRBJ2-4, with 8 bases matching TRBD1. This CDR3 spans 14 amino acids. V dropped 6 bases and J dropped 8; count of bases not matched to a gene: 9. The germline gives CDR1 MNHNS, CDR2 SASEGT. CDR3 loop: CASRSDRAADIQYF. The DNA of the CDR3 is TGTGCCAGCAGATCGGACAGGGCGGCGGACATTCAGTACTTC.

This clonotype was picked up a small number of times. This chain joins TRBV7-2 and TRBJ1-2; possible D gene TRBD1, 5 bases. The V gene lost 8 bases and the J gene lost 0 bases, with 7 bases spanning the gap. CDR1 and CDR2 from the germline V gene are SGHTA and FQGNSA. CDR3 length: 12 amino acids. CDR3 coding DNA: TGTGCCAGCCAGGGATCTAACTATGGCTACACCTTC. Its protein product is CASQGSNYGYTF. The full variable domain, rest sourced from reference TRBV7-2 and TRBJ1-2, is GAGVSQSPSNKVTEKGKDVELRCDPISGHTALYWYRQSLGQGLEFLIYFQGNSAPDKSGLPSDRFSAERTGGSVSTLTIQRTQQEDSAVYLCASQGSNYGYTFGSGTRLTVV.

This CDR3 is CASRIVGGSNQPQHF. The CDR3 bases are TGTGCCAGCAGGATAGTCGGAGGGAGCAATCAGCCCCAGCATTTT. The V gene is TRBV7-2, the J gene TRBJ1-5; D gene uncertain. This CDR3 is built from 15 residues. Trimming took 6 bases from V and 1 from J, leaving 13 bases between them. Germline CDR1 is SGHTA and CDR2 is FQGNSA.

The genes are TRBV24-1 and TRBJ1-5; D gene unclear. The CDR3 length is 14 residues. CDR1 is KGHDR and CDR2 is SFDVKD in the germline V gene. CDR3 in amino acids: CAAPYGKDNQPQHF. As DNA, the CDR3 is TGTGCTGCCCCATACGGAAAAGACAATCAGCCCCAGCATTTT.

With regard to this clonotype: Because the CDR3's place on the DNA is in doubt, the DNA is left out and the CDR3 is given as listed by TCRdb. The J gene is TRBJ1-2, the V gene TRBV7-3. The germline gives CDR1 SGHTA, CDR2 FQGTGA. The CDR3 spans 22 amino acids, including both terminal residues. CDR3 loop: CASSLPVSGTFILASSTSGYTF.

This rearrangement joins TRBV6-1 to TRBJ2-7; D possibly matches TRBD1 or TRBD2 (6 bases each). The V end was cut by 6 bases, the J end by 7 bases, with 22 bases between. The CDR3 extends over 15 amino acids. CDR1 is MNHNS and CDR2 is SASEGT in the germline V gene. The CDR3 region is CASSLIGGQGLEQYF. CDR3 in DNA: TGTGCCAGCAGCCTCATCGGGGGCCAGGGCCTTGAGCAGTACTTC.

V usage is TRBV19 and J usage is TRBJ2-5; TRBD1 matches at 7 bases. The CDR3 is 13 residues long. V was clipped by 7 bases and J by 2 bases; unmatched bases: 4. Germline V CDR1 and CDR2: LNHDA, SQIVND (reference sequence). As DNA, the CDR3 is TGTGCCAGTAACACGGGACAGCAAGAGACCCAGTACTTC. Amino acids: CASNTGQQETQYF.